The next 5 T cell receptor beta chains were all read from a single sample in a study of shared T cell receptors in the human thymus. Assay: immunoSEQ multiplex PCR; the TCRdb copy retains only in-frame clones and omits some. The sample lists about 730,000 clones; 70% to 90% were seen once. This sample was also put to use in a study of human thymus T cells.

Sequencing was performed on thymocytes. All receptors derive from a girl under three years old with a congenital heart defect.

The CDR3 reads CASSPTPGNLYGYTF. The DNA of the CDR3 is TGTGCCAGCAGTCCAACGCCGGGGAATTTGTATGGCTACACCTTC. The chain carries TRBV6-4 and TRBJ1-2, with D unclear. The CDR3 consists of 15 residues. V was clipped by 5 bases and J by 5 bases, with 18 bases between them. Germline-derived CDR1 and CDR2 are MRHNA and SNTAGT.

This chain connects TRBV5-1 to TRBJ2-5; 7 bases align to TRBD1. Germline V gives CDR1 SGHRS, CDR2 YFSETQ. V trimming: 4 bases; J trimming: 4 bases; junction bases outside the gene matches: 4. The CDR3 consists of 13 residues. The CDR3 DNA follows: TGCGCCAGCAGCCCCCGACAGGGAGAGACCCAGTACTTC. Protein sequence: CASSPRQGETQYF.

J is TRBJ2-7 and V is TRBV19; no reliable D call. CDR1 is LNHDA and CDR2 is SQIVND in the germline V gene (reference sequence). The V end was cut by 4 bases, the J end by 5 bases, with 6 bases between. The CDR3 has 11 amino acids. CDR3: CASSSSHEQYF. The CDR3 DNA is TGTGCCAGTAGTAGTAGCCACGAGCAGTACTTC.

CDR3 in amino acids: CASSPILTGMNTEAFF. The CDR3 bases are TGCGCCAGCAGCCCTATTTTGACAGGGATGAACACTGAAGCTTTCTTT. This chain links TRBV5-1 with TRBJ1-1; 7 bases line up with TRBD1. The CDR3 totals 16 residues. From germline, CDR1 is SGHRS and CDR2 YFSETQ. The V segment lost 4 bases and the J segment 0 bases; nucleotides outside the gene matches: 9. The full variable domain, with the rest looked up from reference TRBV5-1 and TRBJ1-1, is KAGVTQTPRYLIKTRGQQVTLSCSPISGHRSVSWYQQTPGQGLQFLFEYFSETQRNKGNFPGRFSGRQFSNSRSEMNVSTLELGDSALYLCASSPILTGMNTEAFFGQGTRLTVV.

This clone was counted between two and nine times. This chain uses TRBV5-1 with TRBJ1-1; TRBD1 agrees at 7 bases. There are 15 residues in the CDR3. V shed 4 bases, J shed 0 bases, and the junction held 6 bases outside the gene matches. Per the germline V gene, CDR1 is SGHRS and CDR2 is YFSETQ. The CDR3 region has the DNA TGCGCCAGCAGCAAACTGACAGGGATGAACACTGAAGCTTTCTTT. Translated, it gives CASSKLTGMNTEAFF.